This T cell receptor (beta chain) originates from a study of T cell clones after liver transplantation. Clones were read by immunoSEQ multiplex PCR, and TCRdb kept only the in-frame ones, dropping some. The sample has some 59,000 clones; 70% to 75% are singletons. Sequenced material: CD4+ T cells from blood, taken at the 22-month timepoint. The sequence derives from a human patient who received a liver transplant. Some T cells may be supplied by the graft donor.

The CDR3 loop is CASSQRGNQPQHF. The CDR3 DNA follows: TGTGCCAGCAGCCAAAGGGGCAATCAGCCCCAGCATTTT. The chain couples TRBV14 to TRBJ1-5, with no clear D. CDR1 SGHDN and CDR2 FVKESK come from the germline V gene. Deletions cut 2 bases from V and 2 bases from J, with 4 bases between. The CDR3 covers 13 residues.